One and the same sample provided the 25 T cell receptor beta chains below, sequenced in a study of shared clonotypes between healthy human individuals. Sequencing was performed with immunoSEQ multiplex PCR; in TCRdb, only in-frame clones are kept and a portion is missing. Altogether some 2,000,000 clones are present, nearly 97% being singletons, with the ten largest covering approximately 0.13%. The specimen sequenced was naive CD4+ T cells sorted from blood. The sample's subset: CD45RA+ positively selected. These receptors were collected from a man between 18 and 29 years old in good health.

Turning to this clone: This sample includes further DNA sequences coding for the same CDR3. J is TRBJ1-4 and V is TRBV30, with D maybe TRBD1 (5 bases). Germline CDR1 GTSNPN, CDR2 SVGIG (reference sequence). CDR3 length: 14 residues. V lost 0 bases and J 8 bases, leaving 13 bases between the germline ends. DNA for the CDR3: TGTGCCTGGAGTGTCGGGGGGAAAGGGGAAAAACTGTTTTTT. Translation: CAWSVGGKGEKLFF.

For this clone: Other DNA sequences in this sample translate to the same CDR3. V gene TRBV6-6 combines with J gene TRBJ2-2; no firm D call. The V and J ends lost 3 bases and 0 bases respectively, with 8 bases between them. The CDR3 sequence is 15 residues long. Germline loops: CDR1 MNHNY, CDR2 SVGAGI (reference sequence). The CDR3 bases are TGTGCCAGCAGTTATCGGACCACGAACACCGGGGAGCTGTTTTTT. Translated, it gives CASSYRTTNTGELFF.

V and J are TRBV9 and TRBJ2-2, with unresolved D. There are 15 residues in the CDR3. V lost 0 bases, J lost 3 bases, and 9 bases lay in between. CDR1 and CDR2 (germline): SGDLS, YYNGEE. In nucleotides, the CDR3 is TGTGCCAGCAGCGTAGGTGGAACACACACCGGGGAGCTGTTTTTT. It is translated as CASSVGGTHTGELFF. The variable domain in full, with the rest retrieved from reference TRBV9 and TRBJ2-2, is DSGVTQTPKHLITATGQRVTLRCSPRSGDLSVYWYQQSLDQGLQFLIQYYNGEERAKGNILERFSAQQFPDLHSELNLSSLELGDSALYFCASSVGGTHTGELFFGEGSRLTVL.

The rearrangement joins TRBV19 to TRBJ1-2, with 8 bases matching TRBD1. There are 16 residues in the CDR3. V dropped 5 bases and J dropped 6; count of bases not matched to a gene: 14. CDR1 and CDR2 from the germline V gene are LNHDA and SQIVND (reference sequence). DNA for the CDR3: TGTGCCAGTAGTCCGTGGACAGGACAGGGTCGGAATGGCTACACCTTC. Amino acid sequence: CASSPWTGQGRNGYTF.

This clone was seen only a few times. A much more abundant neighbour one base away suggests this may be a read error. The same CDR3 also results from other DNA sequences found in this sample. The chain is built from TRBV5-1 and TRBJ2-7; 7 bases are shared with TRBD1. This CDR3 has 14 residues. CDR1 and CDR2 (germline): SGHRS, YFSETQ. The V gene end was trimmed by 0 bases and the J gene end by 0 bases; junction bases not matched to a gene: 0. CDR3 bases: TGCGCCAGCAGCTTGGCAGGGGGCTCCTACGAGCAGTACTTC. Encoded protein: CASSLAGGSYEQYF.

This chain joins TRBV6-1 and TRBJ1-6; perhaps TRBD1 as D (5 bases). V lost 2 bases and J lost 5, with 16 bases in between. The CDR3 consists of 17 residues. In germline, CDR1 is MNHNS, CDR2 SASEGT. As DNA, the CDR3 is TGTGCCAGCAGTGAATGGCAGGGACCGGTGAATAATTCACCCCTCCACTTT. Translation gives CASSEWQGPVNNSPLHF.

A single count supports this clone. J is TRBJ1-3 and V is TRBV5-1, with D possibly TRBD1 on 5 matching bases. The CDR3 length is 16 residues. Trimming removed 0 bases from V and 1 base from J, with 11 bases in between. The germline gives CDR1 SGHRS, CDR2 YFSETQ. The CDR3 coding sequence is TGCGCCAGCAGCTTGGCTCTGGGGGGATCTGGAAACACCATATATTTT. Translated: CASSLALGGSGNTIYF.

Details on this clone: The sample carries other DNA sequences with the same CDR3. The chain combines TRBV5-1 with TRBJ2-2; D remains ambiguous. Germline V gene data show CDR1 as SGHRS and CDR2 as YFSETQ. With 0 bases removed from V and 0 bases from J, the gap between germline ends came to 3 bases. The CDR3 is made up of 14 amino acids. CDR3 residues: CASSLGTNTGELFF. The DNA for the CDR3 is TGCGCCAGCAGCTTGGGAACGAACACCGGGGAGCTGTTTTTT.

The chain carries TRBV6-5 and TRBJ2-7; D might be TRBD1 (5 bases). This CDR3 is 14 amino acids long. V dropped 8 bases and J dropped 2 bases, with 16 bases sitting between them. Per the germline V gene, CDR1 is MNHEY and CDR2 is SVGAGI. The CDR3 loop reads CASARQLGTYEQYF. In DNA form, the CDR3 reads TGTGCCAGCGCGAGACAGCTAGGGACCTACGAGCAGTACTTC.

The J gene is TRBJ1-5, the V gene TRBV29-1; perhaps TRBD1 as D (6 bases). Trimming pared 4 bases from V and 0 bases from J, leaving 16 bases between. Germline loops: CDR1 SQVTM, CDR2 ANQGSEA. The CDR3 has 16 amino acids. CDR3 loop: CSVGGGTKNSNQPQHF. DNA for the CDR3: TGCAGCGTTGGGGGCGGGACAAAGAATAGCAATCAGCCCCAGCATTTT.

J is TRBJ1-3 and V is TRBV7-6, with 7 bases matching TRBD1. Looked up from germline, CDR1 is SGHVS and CDR2 is FNYEAQ. This CDR3 region has 18 residues. The junction had 13 bases not matched to a gene; V was cut back by 5 bases and J by 0 bases. The chain's CDR3 is CASSPGTQGGPSGNTIYF. In DNA, the CDR3 is TGTGCCAGCAGCCCCGGGACCCAGGGGGGACCCTCTGGAAACACCATATATTTT.

The chain joins TRBV6-1 to TRBJ1-5, with D uncertain. The CDR3 extends over 13 amino acids. With 6 bases removed from V and 3 bases from J, the gap between germline ends came to 9 bases. CDR1 is MNHNS, CDR2 SASEGT, per germline. The CDR3 coding sequence is TGTGCCAGCAGACACGTCAACAATCAGCCCCAGCATTTT. This codes for CASRHVNNQPQHF.

This chain connects TRBV6-1 to TRBJ2-1, with a possible D match to TRBD2 (8 bases). Looked up from germline, CDR1 is MNHNS and CDR2 is SASEGT. Trimming stripped 3 bases from V and 7 bases from J, with 16 bases between. CDR3 length equals 15 residues. The CDR3 DNA sequence: TGTGCCAGCAGTGACGGGAGGGGGCTGAAGAATGAGCAGTTCTTC. This gives the protein CASSDGRGLKNEQFF.

V and J are TRBV7-9 and TRBJ2-5; no definite D call. This CDR3 has 12 amino acids. The V gene lost 4 bases and the J gene lost 5 bases, with 8 bases spanning the gap. CDR1 SEHNR and CDR2 FQNEAQ come from the germline V gene (reference sequence). CDR3 DNA sequence: TGTGCCAGCAGCTACGAGGAGGAGACCCAGTACTTC. Residues: CASSYEEETQYF.

The chain couples TRBV27 to TRBJ1-5; 8 bases match TRBD1. CDR1 is MNHEY and CDR2 is SMNVEV in the germline V gene (reference sequence). V lost 8 bases and J lost 1; bases outside the gene matches: 4. The CDR3 sequence is 14 residues long. Here the CDR3 reads CASGQGTSNQPQHF. CDR3 in DNA: TGTGCCAGCGGACAGGGAACGAGCAATCAGCCCCAGCATTTT.

The rearrangement joins TRBV5-6 to TRBJ2-7; D not resolved. Looked up from germline, CDR1 is SGHDT and CDR2 is YYEEEE. Trimming stripped 2 bases from V and 5 bases from J, with 14 bases between. This CDR3 has 14 amino acids. The CDR3 spells CASSFSRSGHEQYF. As DNA, the CDR3 is TGTGCCAGCAGCTTCTCCAGATCGGGCCACGAGCAGTACTTC.

The chain recombines TRBV6-5 with TRBJ2-5, with 8 nucleotides matching TRBD2. From germline, CDR1 is MNHEY and CDR2 SVGAGI. This CDR3 spans 15 amino acids. V was clipped by 0 bases and J by 2 bases; unmatched bases: 2. The CDR3 sequence is CASSYSGGGQETQYF. CDR3 bases: TGTGCCAGCAGTTACTCGGGCGGGGGGCAAGAGACCCAGTACTTC.

The rearrangement uses TRBV5-1 and TRBJ1-5, with D perhaps matching TRBD1 (6 bases). The CDR3 is 14 amino acids. CDR1 is SGHRS, CDR2 YFSETQ, per germline. V lost 6 bases and J 3 bases, leaving 13 bases between the germline ends. The CDR3 region is CASKPGANNQPQHF. The DNA for the CDR3 is TGCGCCAGCAAGCCAGGGGCGAACAATCAGCCCCAGCATTTT.

The chain combines TRBV6-6 with TRBJ2-7; 10 bases agree with TRBD1. Per germline, CDR1 MNHNY and CDR2 SVGAGI (reference sequence). Unmatched junction bases numbered 15, after V lost 6 bases and J lost 7 bases. CDR3 size: 16 residues. Written as DNA, the CDR3 is TGTGCCAGCAGCTCCCCCTTCGGTGACAGGGGGCTTGAGCAGTACTTC. Protein sequence: CASSSPFGDRGLEQYF.

This clone appeared once. The V gene is TRBV5-4, the J gene TRBJ1-6; 7 bases are a match to TRBD1. From germline, CDR1 is SGHNT and CDR2 YYREEE (reference sequence). J was trimmed by 10 bases and V by 5 bases; bases with no gene match: 9. CDR3 length: 14 amino acids. As DNA, the CDR3 is TGTGCCAGCAGACCAACAGGGGAAGGATCACCCCTCCACTTT. It specifies CASRPTGEGSPLHF. The variable domain in full, with the rest retrieved from reference TRBV5-4 and TRBJ1-6, is ETGVTQSPTHLIKTRGQQVTLRCSSQSGHNTVSWYQQALGQGPQFIFQYYREEENGRGNFPPRFSGLQFPNYSSELNVNALELDDSALYLCASRPTGEGSPLHFGNGTRLTVT.

The rearrangement joins TRBV29-1 to TRBJ2-3, with D unclear. V dropped 7 bases and J dropped 6 bases, with 8 bases sitting between them. The CDR3 loop spans 10 amino acids. From germline, CDR1 is SQVTM and CDR2 ANQGSEA. The CDR3 loop is CSGIRDTQYF. CDR3 bases: TGCAGCGGGATTAGGGATACGCAGTATTTT.

V gene TRBV19 combines with J gene TRBJ1-3, with 7 bases fitting TRBD1. The junction had 10 bases not matched to a gene; V was cut back by 6 bases and J by 5 bases. Germline lookup yields CDR1 LNHDA and CDR2 SQIVND (reference sequence). The CDR3 totals 15 residues. The CDR3 DNA reads TGTGCCAGTAGCCTCGGACAGGATTCTCGAAACACCATATATTTT. It is translated as CASSLGQDSRNTIYF. Full variable domain (remainder filled in from reference TRBV19 and TRBJ1-3): DGGITQSPKYLFRKEGQNVTLSCEQNLNHDAMYWYRQDPGQGLRLIYYSQIVNDFQKGDIAEGYSVSREKKESFPLTVTSAQKNPTAFYLCASSLGQDSRNTIYFGEGSWLTVV.

The sample holds one count of this clone. The chain uses TRBV6-5 and TRBJ2-1, with 9 positions matching TRBD2. V trimming: 5 bases; J trimming: 8 bases; junction bases outside the gene matches: 10. Germline V gives CDR1 MNHEY, CDR2 SVGAGI. This CDR3 is 15 amino acids long. The CDR3, as DNA: TGTGCCAGCAGTCGGGGACTAGCTTCCCTCCATGAGCAGTTCTTC. Translating it yields CASSRGLASLHEQFF.

Of note for this clone: Other nucleotide sequences from this sample produce the same CDR3. This chain connects TRBV2 to TRBJ2-2, with TRBD2 matching 8 bases. From germline, CDR1 is SNHLY and CDR2 FYNNEI. The CDR3 covers 15 residues. V lost 5 bases to trimming and J lost 3 bases; unmatched junction nucleotides: 5. This CDR3 is CASSPSGGDTGELFF. The CDR3 DNA reads as TGTGCCAGCAGTCCAAGCGGGGGCGACACCGGGGAGCTGTTTTTT.

Comment on this clone: An end of the junction does not agree with germline; a read error may underlie this. The chain carries TRBV4-1 and TRBJ2-7, with D unclear. CDR1 and CDR2 (germline): MGHRA, YSYEKL. The CDR3 length is 15 residues. Here the CDR3 DNA reads TGCGCCAGCAGCCAAGGTATGCCAGGCCCCCTACGACTGGACTTC. It encodes CASSQGMPGPLRLDF.